The source of this TCR beta chain is a study of tumor-infiltrating lymphocytes in primary liver carcinoma. Production of TCR beta cDNA used around 500 ng total RNA together with a constant-region primer. Three-round nested multiplex PCR performed with slightly modified ARM-PCR produced the TCR beta libraries. In the first two PCR rounds, TRBV1-TRBV30 forward primers were paired with a C-beta reverse primer, and each round lasted approximately 9 cycles. TCRdb reprocessed the multiplex PCR reads with MiXCR, giving one entry per CDR3 protein. This table holds hundreds of thousands of distinct CDR3 sequences, approximately 65% found once. It was unsorted whole blood that yielded blood RNA, and germline DNA was also extracted. Preoperatively, peripheral blood was drawn, around 4 milliliters in total. This clonotype was seen a single time. The CDR3 totals 15 residues. The V gene lost 0 bases and the J gene lost 5 bases, with 9 bases spanning the gap. Germline loops: CDR1 SGHRS, CDR2 YFSETQ.

The chain recombines TRBV5-1 with TRBJ1-6; D is unresolved. Input material: peripheral blood. The receptor was isolated from a man aged 35 to 55 with primary liver carcinoma and hepatitis B virus infection. CDR3 protein: CASSLVRMDNSPLHF. DNA for the CDR3: TGCGCCAGCAGCTTGGTTAGGATGGATAATTCACCCCTCCACTTT.